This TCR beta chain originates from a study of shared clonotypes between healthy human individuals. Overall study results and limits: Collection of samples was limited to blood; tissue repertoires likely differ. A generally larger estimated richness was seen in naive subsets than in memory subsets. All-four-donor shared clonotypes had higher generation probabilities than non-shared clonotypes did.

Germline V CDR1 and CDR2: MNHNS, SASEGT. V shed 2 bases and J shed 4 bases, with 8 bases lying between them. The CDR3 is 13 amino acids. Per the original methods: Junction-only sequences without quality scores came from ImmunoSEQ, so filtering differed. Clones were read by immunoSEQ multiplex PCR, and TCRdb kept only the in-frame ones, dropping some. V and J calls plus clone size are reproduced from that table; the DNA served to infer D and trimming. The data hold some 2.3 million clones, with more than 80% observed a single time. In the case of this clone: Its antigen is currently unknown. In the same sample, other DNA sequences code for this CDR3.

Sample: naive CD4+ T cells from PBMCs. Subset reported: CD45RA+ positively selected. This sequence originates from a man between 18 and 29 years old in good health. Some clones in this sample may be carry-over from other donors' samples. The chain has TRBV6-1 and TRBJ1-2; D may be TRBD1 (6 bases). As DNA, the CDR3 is TGTGCCAGCAGTGAACAGGGGAGCTATGGCTACACCTTC. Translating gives CASSEQGSYGYTF.